Sequencing of this TCR beta chain was carried out in a study of T cell repertoires in cytomegalovirus infection. About the study: CMV epitopes in the study were HLA-C-restricted (recently identified) and HLA-B-restricted (well studied). Carrying CMV and the relevant HLA type showed in public TCR beta signatures. Broader study findings: What dominated the ex vivo response were HLA-C-restricted CMV-specific TCR beta clonotypes. Cumulated frequencies of public TCR beta families served to identify carriers of CMV plus the relevant HLA.

TCRdb reprocessed the reads with MiXCR, giving one entry per CDR3 protein. In the table there are 700,000 to 900,000 distinct CDR3 sequences, 29% of which are singletons. V was cut by 5 bases and J by 5 bases, with 9 bases left in between. CDR3 length: 13 residues. Germline V gives CDR1 PRHDT, CDR2 FYEKMQ (reference sequence). About this clonotype itself: Its matching antigen is unknown.

The receptor comes from a human donor in good health (CMV status not recorded). Some clones in this sample may be carry-over from other donors' samples. The gene calls are TRBV13 and TRBJ2-2; D is unresolved. The specimen was cultured CD8+ T cells from PBMCs, collected from culture after CMV antigen stimulation. The CDR3 sequence is CASSPGETGELFF. The CDR3 bases are TGTGCCAGCAGCCCTGGGGAAACCGGGGAGCTGTTTTTT.